Reported below is one T cell receptor (beta chain). The antigen remains unidentified. The sample is drawn from a study of T cells in Graves' hyperthyroidism and ophthalmopathy. Regarding the study as a whole: Peripheral blood also featured most of the thyroid clonotypes expanded above 0.001. A model of 13 V-J pairs discriminated ophthalmopathy from stable hyperthyroidism.

The CDR3 is 13 residues long. Trimming removed 7 bases from V and 6 bases from J; junction bases left unmatched: 8. CDR1 SQVTM and CDR2 ANQGSEA come from the germline V gene. Exclusion followed for patients with uncontrolled infection, other autoimmune disease, pregnancy or lactation. Thyroid ultrasound and orbital computed tomography, with clinical symptoms and serum thyroxine and TRAb, informed diagnoses. Template material for amplifying TCR beta CDR3 regions consisted of RNA transcripts. HTBI primers were the set used in a first-round RT-PCR of the TCR CDR3. TCRdb re-called the multiplex PCR reads with MiXCR, one entry per CDR3 protein. The table records around 660,000 distinct CDR3 sequences, over 40% of them present only once.

The chain is built from TRBV29-1 and TRBJ2-7, with TRBD1 identical over 11 bases. The sequence was collected from an adult man with Graves' disease, either hyperthyroidism or ophthalmopathy (not recorded which). Sequencing was performed on peripheral blood or thyroid tissue (not recorded which). CDR3 coding DNA: TGCAGCGCCAAGGGACAGGGGGGCGTCGAGCAGTACTTC. It is translated as CSAKGQGGVEQYF.